This entry lists 19 T cell receptor beta chains sequenced from one sample in a study of T cells after yellow fever vaccination. TCRdb called the 5' RACE reads again in MiXCR, with one record for every CDR3 protein. Of 200,000 to 300,000 distinct CDR3 sequences listed, roughly 3.5% were seen once; the top ten hold under 20%. Specimen: PBMCs, collected 15 days after the yellow fever booster vaccination. The receptors here all came from a man in his late teens or twenties who received the YFV17D yellow fever vaccine.

This clonotype appeared many times. This chain joins TRBV6-2 or TRBV6-3 and TRBJ2-6; unclear D gene. V was cut by 8 bases and J by 0 bases, with 17 bases left in between. Germline assignment: CDR1 MNHEY and CDR2 SVGEGT. This CDR3 comprises 17 residues. CDR3 amino acids: CASYSGPWASGANVLTF. CDR3 nucleotide sequence: TGTGCCAGCTACTCGGGCCCCTGGGCCTCTGGGGCCAACGTCCTGACTTTC.

This clonotype was seen many times. This rearrangement joins TRBV2 to TRBJ1-6, with 9 bases aligning to TRBD1. V lost 6 bases to trimming and J lost 6 bases; unmatched junction nucleotides: 3. Germline-derived CDR1 and CDR2 are SNHLY and FYNNEI. This CDR3 comprises 14 residues. The CDR3 sequence: CASRKDRGNSPLHF. Here the CDR3 DNA reads TGTGCCAGCAGAAAGGACAGGGGTAATTCACCCCTCCACTTT. Using reference TRBV2 and TRBJ1-6 for the parts outside the CDR3, the full variable domain is EPEVTQTPSHQVTQMGQEVILRCVPISNHLYFYWYRQILGQKVEFLVSFYNNEISEKSEIFDDQFSVERPDGSNFTLKIRSTKLEDSAMYFCASRKDRGNSPLHFGNGTRLTVT.

Concerning this clonotype: Just one base apart from a much larger clone, this may be a read error. This chain joins TRBV5-6 and TRBJ2-2; D is perhaps TRBD2 (5 bases). This CDR3 region has 14 residues. Looked up from germline, CDR1 is SGHDT and CDR2 is YYEEEE. The CDR3 loop is CASSWAGDTGELIF. CDR3 DNA sequence: TGTGCCAGCAGCTGGGCAGGAGACACCGGGGAGCTGATTTTT.

This clonotype has at least ten counts. This chain links TRBV3-1 with TRBJ1-6; 10 bases fit TRBD1. V gave up 0 bases and J gave up 10 bases; unmatched junction bases: 6. Germline V gene sequence: CDR1 LGHDT, CDR2 YNNKEL (reference sequence). The CDR3 totals 16 residues. CDR3 sequence reads: CASSQDRGTGVSPLHF. The CDR3 nucleotides are TGTGCCAGCAGCCAAGATAGGGGGACAGGGGTATCACCCCTCCACTTT.

This clonotype was observed many times. The chain recombines TRBV6-5 with TRBJ2-2; the match to TRBD1 covers 7 bases. CDR1 MNHEY and CDR2 SVGAGI come from the germline V gene. The CDR3 is 15 amino acids. Unmatched junction bases numbered 9, after V lost 4 bases and J lost 7 bases. CDR3 in amino acids: CASSSLKGADGELFF. As DNA, the CDR3 is TGTGCCAGCAGTTCTCTAAAGGGGGCAGACGGGGAGCTGTTTTTT.

This clonotype was picked up many times. CDR3 bases: TGCAGCACCTCCCAAGGGTTCAATCAGCCCCAGCATTTT. Its translation is CSTSQGFNQPQHF. The chain combines TRBV20-1 with TRBJ1-5; D is uncertain. This CDR3 region has 13 residues. Germline V gives CDR1 DFQATT, CDR2 SNEGSKA (reference sequence).

This clonotype was observed many times. The chain recombines TRBV10-3 with TRBJ2-1; the match to TRBD1 covers 9 bases. The CDR3 totals 15 residues. V dropped 6 bases and J dropped 7; count of bases not matched to a gene: 10. Germline loops: CDR1 ENHRY, CDR2 SYGVKD. CDR3 coding DNA: TGTGCCATCAGCCGGGACAGGGAGGGTTGGAATGAGCAGTTCTTC. Its translation is CAISRDREGWNEQFF.

This clonotype was detected ten times or more. The chain uses TRBV9 and TRBJ1-1; unclear D gene. The germline V gene has CDR1 SGDLS and CDR2 YYNGEE. The CDR3 contains 14 residues. The V end was cut by 0 bases, the J end by 1 base, with 7 bases between. CDR3 coding DNA: TGTGCCAGCAGCGTAGGACGGGGGAACACTGAAGCTTTCTTT. Its protein is CASSVGRGNTEAFF.

This clonotype was observed at least ten times. The chain carries TRBV5-1 and TRBJ1-2; 8 nucleotides agree with TRBD1. The CDR3 sequence is 15 residues long. The V segment lost 4 bases and the J segment 7 bases; nucleotides outside the gene matches: 12. Germline V gives CDR1 SGHRS, CDR2 YFSETQ. CDR3 amino acids: CASSHNGQGAGGYTF. The CDR3 region has the DNA TGCGCCAGCAGCCACAACGGACAGGGAGCAGGTGGCTACACCTTC.

The sample holds many counts of this clonotype. The chain has TRBV6-2 or TRBV6-3 and TRBJ2-2; D is possibly TRBD2 (5 bases). The CDR3 is 12 residues long. Trimming left V 6 bases short and J 6 bases short, with 8 bases between. Germline lookup yields CDR1 MNHEY and CDR2 SVGEGT. The CDR3 bases are TGTGCCAGCAGATCTAGCCCCGGGGAGCTGTTTTTT. It is translated as CASRSSPGELFF.

A note on this clonotype: A much more abundant neighbour one base away suggests this may be a read error. This chain links TRBV6-6 with TRBJ2-2; possibly TRBD1 or TRBD2 for D (5 bases each). CDR3 size: 12 residues. The V end lost 2 bases, the J end lost 7 bases, and 5 bases lay between the germline ends. Germline lookup yields CDR1 MNHNY and CDR2 SVGAGI (reference sequence). CDR3 amino acids: CASSYGGGELFF. Here the CDR3 DNA reads TGTGCCAGCAGTTACGGGGGCGGGGAGCTGTTTTTT.

The table lists this clonotype with many counts. The chain is built from TRBV27 and TRBJ2-1; 7 nucleotides line up with TRBD1. Trimming at V came to 5 bases and at J to 2 bases, leaving 15 bases not matched to a gene. CDR1 MNHEY and CDR2 SMNVEV come from the germline V gene (reference sequence). This CDR3 has 18 residues. For the CDR3, the DNA is TGTGCCAGCAGTCACAGGGGAACAGCTACGGGGCCCTACAATGAGCAGTTCTTC. Its translation is CASSHRGTATGPYNEQFF.

This clonotype was seen repeatedly, ten times or more. For the CDR3, the DNA is TGCAGTGCAACTAGGGGGGTGGACTATGGCTACACCTTC. It codes for CSATRGVDYGYTF. This chain joins TRBV20-1 and TRBJ1-2; a weak D match, TRBD1 (6 bases). The V and J ends lost 6 bases and 3 bases respectively, with 14 bases between them. CDR1 DFQATT and CDR2 SNEGSKA come from the germline V gene (reference sequence). The CDR3 covers 13 residues.

This clonotype has ten or more counts. The chain has TRBV10-2 and TRBJ2-2, with D possibly being TRBD1 (5 bases). Trimming shortened V by 7 bases and J by 7 bases, and 16 bases separated the two germline ends. Germline CDR1 and CDR2: WSHSY and SAAADI. This CDR3 has 14 amino acids. CDR3 bases: TGCGCCAGCACCCGGGCAGGGCAAGGCGGGGAGCTGTTTTTT. It codes for CASTRAGQGGELFF.

This clonotype was detected many times. This chain's CDR3 is CASSEAIRGGYTF. The CDR3 DNA reads TGTGCCAGCAGTGAAGCAATCAGAGGTGGCTACACCTTC. This rearrangement joins TRBV6-1 to TRBJ1-2; unclear D gene. Germline V gene sequence: CDR1 MNHNS, CDR2 SASEGT. The CDR3 length is 13 residues. V lost 0 bases and J lost 7, with 9 bases in between.

This clonotype appeared many times. The rearrangement joins TRBV28 to TRBJ2-5; D is perhaps TRBD2 (7 bases). Germline V gives CDR1 MDHEN, CDR2 SYDVKM. Trimming removed 6 bases at V and 1 base at J, with 15 bases between. This CDR3 has 15 amino acids. The CDR3 sequence: CASRRGRALQETQYF. CDR3 DNA: TGTGCCAGCAGGAGGGGGAGGGCCCTCCAAGAGACCCAGTACTTC.

This clonotype has a count of ten or more. The rearrangement links TRBV6-5 to TRBJ2-3; 8 bases agree with TRBD1. Trimming took 8 bases from V and 0 from J; bases not matched to a gene: 1. Germline V gene lookup returns CDR1 MNHEY and CDR2 SVGAGI. This CDR3 is 13 amino acids long. The CDR3 region has the DNA TGTGCCAGCGGGACAGGTAGCACAGATACGCAGTATTTT. Its translation: CASGTGSTDTQYF.

The table lists this clonotype with many counts. The chain uses TRBV7-8 and TRBJ1-5; D is perhaps TRBD1 (5 bases). Trimming removed 3 bases at V and 0 bases at J, with 15 bases between. Germline CDR1 SGHVS, CDR2 FQNEAQ. The CDR3 is 17 residues long. CDR3 region: CASSLAQGVYSNQPQHF. The CDR3 bases are TGTGCCAGCAGCTTGGCTCAGGGCGTCTATAGCAATCAGCCCCAGCATTTT.

In its sample, this clonotype was seen many times. CDR3 DNA sequence: TGTGCCAGCAGTTACTCCTCGATCCCAGGCACTGAAGCTTTCTTT. As protein: CASSYSSIPGTEAFF. The V call is TRBV6-2 or TRBV6-3, the J call TRBJ1-1; the D is unclear. Trimming shortened V by 0 bases and J by 4 bases, and 12 bases separated the two germline ends. Germline V CDR1 and CDR2: MNHEY, SVGEGT. The CDR3 sequence is 15 residues long.